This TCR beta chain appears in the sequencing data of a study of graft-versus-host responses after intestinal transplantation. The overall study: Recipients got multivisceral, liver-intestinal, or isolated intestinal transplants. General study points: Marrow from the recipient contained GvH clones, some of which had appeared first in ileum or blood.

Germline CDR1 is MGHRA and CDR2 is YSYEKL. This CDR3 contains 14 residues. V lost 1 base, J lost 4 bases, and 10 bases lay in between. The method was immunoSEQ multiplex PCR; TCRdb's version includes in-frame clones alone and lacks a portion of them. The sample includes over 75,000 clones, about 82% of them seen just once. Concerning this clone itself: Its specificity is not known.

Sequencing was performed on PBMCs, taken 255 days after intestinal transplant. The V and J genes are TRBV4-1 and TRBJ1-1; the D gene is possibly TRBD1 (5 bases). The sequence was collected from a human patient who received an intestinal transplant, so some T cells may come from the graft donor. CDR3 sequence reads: CASSQGRGGTEAFF. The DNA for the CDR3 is TGCGCCAGCAGCCAAGGGAGGGGAGGCACTGAAGCTTTCTTT.